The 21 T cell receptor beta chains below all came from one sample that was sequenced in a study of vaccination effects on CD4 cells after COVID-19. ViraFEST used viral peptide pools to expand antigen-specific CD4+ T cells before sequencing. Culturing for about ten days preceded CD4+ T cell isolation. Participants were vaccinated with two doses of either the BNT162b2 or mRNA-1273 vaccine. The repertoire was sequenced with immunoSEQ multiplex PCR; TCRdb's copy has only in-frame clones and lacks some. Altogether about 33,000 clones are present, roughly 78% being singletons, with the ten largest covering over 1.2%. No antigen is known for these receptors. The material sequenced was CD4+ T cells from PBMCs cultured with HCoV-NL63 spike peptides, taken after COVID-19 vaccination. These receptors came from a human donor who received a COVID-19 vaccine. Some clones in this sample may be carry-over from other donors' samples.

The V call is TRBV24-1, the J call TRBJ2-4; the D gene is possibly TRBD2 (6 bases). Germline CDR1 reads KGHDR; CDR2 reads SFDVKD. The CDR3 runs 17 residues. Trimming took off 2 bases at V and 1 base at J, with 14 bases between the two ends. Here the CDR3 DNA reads TGTGCCACCAGTGATTCGACCGGGGGACCGGCCAAAAACATTCAGTACTTC. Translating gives CATSDSTGGPAKNIQYF.

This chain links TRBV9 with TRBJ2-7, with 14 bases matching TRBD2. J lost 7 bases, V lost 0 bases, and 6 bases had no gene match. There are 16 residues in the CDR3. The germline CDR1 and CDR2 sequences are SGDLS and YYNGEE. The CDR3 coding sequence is TGTGCCAGCAGCGTAGAATGGACTAGCGGGGGGAATGAGCAGTACGTC. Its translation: CASSVEWTSGGNEQYV.

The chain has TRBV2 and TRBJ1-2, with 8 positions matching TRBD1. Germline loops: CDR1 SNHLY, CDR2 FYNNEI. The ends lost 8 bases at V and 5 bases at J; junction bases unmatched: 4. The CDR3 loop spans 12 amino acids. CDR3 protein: CASRQGWYGYTF. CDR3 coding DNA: TGTGCCAGCCGACAGGGGTGGTATGGCTACACCTTC.

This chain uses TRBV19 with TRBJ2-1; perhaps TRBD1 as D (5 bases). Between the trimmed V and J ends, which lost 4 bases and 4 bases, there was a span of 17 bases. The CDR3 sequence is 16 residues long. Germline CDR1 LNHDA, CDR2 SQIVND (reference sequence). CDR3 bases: TGTGCCAGTAGTAGCGAAGACAGATACACTTACAATGAGCAGTTCTTC. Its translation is CASSSEDRYTYNEQFF.

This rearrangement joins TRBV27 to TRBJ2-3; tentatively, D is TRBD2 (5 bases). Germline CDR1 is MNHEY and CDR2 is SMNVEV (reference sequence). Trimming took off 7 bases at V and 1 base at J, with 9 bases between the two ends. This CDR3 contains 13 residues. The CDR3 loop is CASTKAGTDTQYF. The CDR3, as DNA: TGTGCCAGCACTAAAGCGGGCACAGATACGCAGTATTTT.

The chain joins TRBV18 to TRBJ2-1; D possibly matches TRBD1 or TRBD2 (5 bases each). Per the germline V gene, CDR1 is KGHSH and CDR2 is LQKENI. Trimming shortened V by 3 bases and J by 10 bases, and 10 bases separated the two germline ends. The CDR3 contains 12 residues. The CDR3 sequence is CASSPLGDEQFF. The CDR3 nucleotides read TGTGCCAGCTCACCTCTAGGGGACGAGCAGTTCTTC.

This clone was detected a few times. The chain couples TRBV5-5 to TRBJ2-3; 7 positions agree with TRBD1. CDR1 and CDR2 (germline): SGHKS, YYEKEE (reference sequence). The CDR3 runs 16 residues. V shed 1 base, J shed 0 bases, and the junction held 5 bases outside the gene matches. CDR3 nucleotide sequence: TGTGCCAGCAGCTTGAGGGGGCTTCCTAGCACAGATACGCAGTATTTT. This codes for CASSLRGLPSTDTQYF.

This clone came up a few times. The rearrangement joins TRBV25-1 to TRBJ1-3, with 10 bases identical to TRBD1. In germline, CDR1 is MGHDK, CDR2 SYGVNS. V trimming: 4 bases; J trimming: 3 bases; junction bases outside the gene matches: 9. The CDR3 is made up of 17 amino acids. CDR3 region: CASSATGTGVLGNTIYF. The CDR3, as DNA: TGTGCCAGCAGTGCGACCGGGACAGGGGTGCTTGGAAACACCATATATTTT.

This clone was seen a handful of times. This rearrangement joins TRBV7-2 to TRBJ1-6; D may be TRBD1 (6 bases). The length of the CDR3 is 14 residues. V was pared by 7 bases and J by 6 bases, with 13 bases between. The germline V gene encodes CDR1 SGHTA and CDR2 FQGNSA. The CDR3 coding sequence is TGTGCCAGCAAGGGGGACACCACTAATTCACCCCTCCACTTT. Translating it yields CASKGDTTNSPLHF.

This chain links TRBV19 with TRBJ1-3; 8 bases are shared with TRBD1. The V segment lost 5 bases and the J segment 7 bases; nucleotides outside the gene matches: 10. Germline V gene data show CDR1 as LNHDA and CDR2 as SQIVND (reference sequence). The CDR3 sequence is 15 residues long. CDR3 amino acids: CASSPTGGPRNTIYF. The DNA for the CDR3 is TGTGCCAGTAGTCCCACAGGGGGTCCTCGGAACACCATATATTTT.

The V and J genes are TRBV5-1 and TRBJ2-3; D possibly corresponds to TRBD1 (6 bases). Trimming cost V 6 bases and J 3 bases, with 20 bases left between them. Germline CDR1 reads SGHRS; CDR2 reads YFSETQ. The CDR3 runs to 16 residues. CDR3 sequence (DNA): TGCGCCAGCAAACAGGGAACGGTGTTGGGGACAGATACGCAGTATTTT. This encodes CASKQGTVLGTDTQYF.

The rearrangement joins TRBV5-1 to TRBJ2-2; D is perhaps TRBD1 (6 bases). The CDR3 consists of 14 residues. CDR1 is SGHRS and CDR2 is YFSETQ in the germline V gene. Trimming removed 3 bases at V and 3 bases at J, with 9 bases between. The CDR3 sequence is CASSWDTYTGELFF. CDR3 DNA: TGCGCCAGCAGCTGGGACACCTACACCGGGGAGCTGTTTTTT.

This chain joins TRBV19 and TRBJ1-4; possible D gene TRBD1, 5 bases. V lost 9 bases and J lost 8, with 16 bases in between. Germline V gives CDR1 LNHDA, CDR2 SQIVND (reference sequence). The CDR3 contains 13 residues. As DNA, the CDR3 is TGTGCCAGCCAAGACGGGGGAGAGGAAAAACTGTTTTTT. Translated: CASQDGGEEKLFF.

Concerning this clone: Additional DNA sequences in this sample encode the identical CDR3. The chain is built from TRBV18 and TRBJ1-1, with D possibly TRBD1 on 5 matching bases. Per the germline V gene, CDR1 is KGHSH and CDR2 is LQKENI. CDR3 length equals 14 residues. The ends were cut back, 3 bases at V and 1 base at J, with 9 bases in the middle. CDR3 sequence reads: CASSPQGANTEAFF. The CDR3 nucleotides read TGTGCCAGCTCACCCCAGGGCGCGAACACTGAAGCTTTCTTT.

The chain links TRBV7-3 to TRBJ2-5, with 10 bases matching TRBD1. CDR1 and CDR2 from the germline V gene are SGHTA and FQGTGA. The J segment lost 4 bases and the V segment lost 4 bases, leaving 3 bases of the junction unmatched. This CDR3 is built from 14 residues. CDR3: CASSSTGGGETQYF. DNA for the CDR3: TGTGCCAGCAGCTCGACAGGGGGCGGAGAGACCCAGTACTTC.

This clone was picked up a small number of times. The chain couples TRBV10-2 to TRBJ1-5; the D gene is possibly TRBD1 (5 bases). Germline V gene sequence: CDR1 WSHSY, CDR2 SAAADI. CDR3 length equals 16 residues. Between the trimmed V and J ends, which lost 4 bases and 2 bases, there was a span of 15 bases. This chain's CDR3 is CASSVPSRDGNQPQHF. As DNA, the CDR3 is TGCGCCAGCAGTGTCCCCAGCCGGGACGGCAATCAGCCCCAGCATTTT.

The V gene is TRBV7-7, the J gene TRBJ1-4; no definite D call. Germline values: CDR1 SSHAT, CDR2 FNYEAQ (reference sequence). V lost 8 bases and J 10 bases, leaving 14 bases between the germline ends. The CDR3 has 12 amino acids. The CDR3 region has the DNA TGTGCCAGCTCTGGGATTTCTGGAAAACTGTTTTTT. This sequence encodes CASSGISGKLFF.

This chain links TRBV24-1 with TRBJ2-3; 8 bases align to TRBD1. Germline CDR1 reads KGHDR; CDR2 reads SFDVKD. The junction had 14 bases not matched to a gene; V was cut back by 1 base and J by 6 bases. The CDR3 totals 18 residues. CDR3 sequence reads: CATSDFRMRTGFSDTQYF. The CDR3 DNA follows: TGTGCCACCAGTGATTTCCGAATGAGGACAGGGTTCTCGGATACGCAGTATTTT.

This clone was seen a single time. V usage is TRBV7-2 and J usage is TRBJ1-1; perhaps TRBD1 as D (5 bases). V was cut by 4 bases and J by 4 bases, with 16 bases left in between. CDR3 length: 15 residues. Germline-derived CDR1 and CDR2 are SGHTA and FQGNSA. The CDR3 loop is CASSSTVAGGTEAFF. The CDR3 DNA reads TGTGCCAGCAGCTCAACCGTTGCGGGGGGCACTGAAGCTTTCTTT.

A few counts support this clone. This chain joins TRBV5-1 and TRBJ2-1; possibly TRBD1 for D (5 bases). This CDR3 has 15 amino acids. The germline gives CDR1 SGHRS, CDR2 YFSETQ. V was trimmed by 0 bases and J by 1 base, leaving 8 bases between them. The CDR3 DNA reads TGCGCCAGCAGCTTGGAAGGGGTATCCTACAATGAGCAGTTCTTC. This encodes CASSLEGVSYNEQFF.

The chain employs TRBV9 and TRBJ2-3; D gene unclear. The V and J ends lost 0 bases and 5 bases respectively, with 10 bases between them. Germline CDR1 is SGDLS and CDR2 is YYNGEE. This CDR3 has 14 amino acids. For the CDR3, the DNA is TGTGCCAGCAGCGTAGCTACCGTCGGAGATACGCAGTATTTT. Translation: CASSVATVGDTQYF.